These T cell receptor beta chains were read from a single sample in a study of blood T cell repertoires in COVID-19. The method was immunoSEQ multiplex PCR; TCRdb's version includes in-frame clones alone and lacks a portion of them. This sample has 92,000 or so clones, with around 88% found just once. The sample comprised peripheral blood. These receptors were taken from a man aged 60-69 years with acute or convalescent COVID-19. CDR3s include the opening cysteine and the closing phenylalanine or tryptophan. A D gene is named only where the DNA matches it firmly. The listing skips clone size in some rows; elsewhere it reads once, few, many or a size class.

d_gene	v_gene	j_gene	abundance	CDR3aa	CDR3nt
-	TRBV19	TRBJ2-1	-	CASSMGGSYNEQFF	TGTGCCAGTAGTATGGGGGGATCCTACAATGAGCAGTTCTTC
-	TRBV4-2	TRBJ1-5	-	CASSQDGQPNNQPQHF	TGTGCCAGCAGCCAAGATGGGCAGCCCAACAATCAGCCCCAGCATTTT
-	TRBV14	TRBJ2-5	-	CASSQVMETQYF	TGTGCCAGCAGCCAAGTTATGGAGACCCAGTACTTC
TRBD1	TRBV7-9	TRBJ2-2	-	CASSPGDREWIGELFF	TGTGCCAGCAGCCCCGGGGACAGGGAATGGATCGGGGAGCTGTTTTTT
-	TRBV18	TRBJ2-1	-	CASSQELVSEQFF	TGTGCCAGCTCACAAGAACTAGTCAGTGAGCAGTTCTTC
-	TRBV3-1/TRBV3-2	TRBJ1-2	-	CASSRLAGDYGYTF	TGTGCCAGCAGCCGCCTTGCAGGCGACTATGGCTACACCTTC
-	TRBV7-3	TRBJ1-6	-	CASSATGSNSPLHF	TGTGCCAGCAGCGCGACAGGATCTAATTCACCCCTCCACTTT
-	TRBV29-1	TRBJ2-1	-	CSVVRSGRRGPINEQFF	TGCAGCGTTGTAAGGTCCGGTCGGCGGGGGCCCATCAATGAGCAGTTCTTC
TRBD2	TRBV7-3	TRBJ2-2	-	CASSYTSGEHGELFF	TGTGCCAGCAGCTATACTAGCGGCGAACACGGGGAGCTGTTTTTT
-	TRBV6-6	TRBJ1-1	-	CASREQGDPAAFF	TGTGCCAGCAGGGAACAGGGCGACCCTGCCGCTTTCTTT
-	TRBV29-1	TRBJ2-7	-	CSGGTVSYEQYF	TGCAGCGGCGGGACGGTCTCCTACGAGCAGTACTTC
-	TRBV30	TRBJ1-3	-	CAWNQGTGGNTIYF	TGTGCCTGGAACCAGGGAACAGGGGGAAACACCATATATTTT
-	TRBV5-6	TRBJ2-7	-	CASSPNLGQNYEQYF	TGTGCCAGCAGCCCCAACCTGGGGCAGAACTACGAGCAGTACTTC
-	TRBV29-1	TRBJ1-2	-	CSVEDPTSDGYTF	TGCAGCGTTGAAGATCCCACTTCCGATGGCTACACCTTC
-	TRBV5-4	TRBJ1-4	-	CASSRGGVATNEKLFF	TGTGCCAGCAGCCGGGGGGGGGTGGCAACTAATGAAAAACTGTTTTTT
TRBD2	TRBV4-2	TRBJ2-7	-	CASSPPLAGIGEQYF	TGTGCCAGCAGTCCCCCCCTAGCGGGGATAGGAGAGCAGTACTTC
TRBD2	TRBV5-1	TRBJ2-2	few	CASSDGTSGNTGELFF	TGCGCCAGCAGCGACGGGACTAGCGGAAACACCGGGGAGCTGTTTTTT
TRBD1	TRBV19	TRBJ2-7	-	CASTATGGAEQYF	TGTGCCAGTACCGCGACAGGGGGAGCCGAGCAGTACTTC
TRBD1	TRBV7-3	TRBJ2-2	-	CASRWTGFTGELFF	TGTGCCAGCAGATGGACAGGGTTTACCGGGGAGCTGTTTTTT
TRBD1	TRBV5-6	TRBJ1-3	-	CASSRGQGAIGGNTIYF	TGTGCCAGCAGCAGAGGACAGGGGGCAATCGGCGGAAACACCATATATTTT
TRBD2	TRBV9	TRBJ2-1	-	CASSATTSGRSDEQFF	TGTGCCAGCAGCGCGACGACTAGCGGGAGGTCCGATGAGCAGTTCTTC
TRBD1	TRBV15	TRBJ1-2	-	CATSRDRDSPPGLGYTF	TGTGCCACCAGCAGAGACCGGGACAGCCCCCCGGGGTTGGGCTACACCTTC
-	TRBV6-1	TRBJ1-1	-	CASSEWPMNTEAFF	TGTGCCAGCAGTGAATGGCCGATGAACACTGAAGCTTTCTTT
-	TRBV3-1/TRBV3-2	TRBJ1-1	-	CASSQLDSDAFF	TGTGCCAGCAGCCAGCTGGACAGCGATGCTTTCTTT
TRBD2	TRBV10-3	TRBJ2-5	once	CAISESAGGSETQYF	TGTGCCATCAGTGAGTCTGCGGGAGGGTCAGAGACCCAGTACTTC
-	TRBV5-1	TRBJ2-1	-	CASSLAGGLAYNEQFF	TGCGCCAGCAGCTTGGCCGGCGGGCTAGCCTACAATGAGCAGTTCTTC
-	TRBV6-5	TRBJ2-2	-	CASSYSGHVELFF	TGTGCCAGCAGTTACTCGGGACATGTGGAGCTGTTTTTT
TRBD1	TRBV18	TRBJ1-3	-	CASSPIRDSPSSGNTIYF	TGTGCCAGCTCACCTATTCGGGACAGCCCTTCCTCTGGAAACACCATATATTTT
-	TRBV27	TRBJ1-4	-	CASSPSPGTTNEKLFF	TGTGCCAGCAGTCCCTCCCCGGGAACCACTAATGAAAAACTGTTTTTT